This TCR beta chain was documented in a study of cytomegalovirus exposure and HLA in healthy donors. The PCR ran on 60 Vbeta and 13 Jbeta primers. Sequencing used immunoSEQ multiplex PCR; TCRdb keeps in-frame clones, though not all of them. The sample carries approximately 90,000 clones, around 85% recorded once. CDR1 and CDR2 from the germline V gene are GTSNPN and SVGIG (reference sequence). This CDR3 spans 15 amino acids. The trim removed 4 bases at V and 2 bases at J, leaving 10 bases unmatched. Sequencing input: PBMCs. The receptor was isolated from a middle-aged man in good health and CMV-seropositive. This chain connects TRBV30 to TRBJ2-7; 8 nucleotides align to TRBD1. The CDR3 bases are TGTGCCTGGAACCCCACAGGGGGGCCTACCTACGAGCAGTACTTC. This translates into CAWNPTGGPTYEQYF.